The 21 T cell receptor beta chains presented below share a single source sample, sequenced in a study of human T cells and chemical hapten exposure. TCRdb re-called the RACE reads with MiXCR, one entry per CDR3 protein. The profile covers 100,000 or so distinct CDR3 sequences, with roughly a tenth appearing a single time and 2% to 2.5% taken by the ten largest. Time point of the sample: patch test 1, 2 weeks after DPC sensitization. Regarding treatment: therapeutic diphenylcyclopropenone sensitization with weekly scalp DPC. The source material was whole blood, sampled in connection with sensitization to the hapten diphenylcyclopropenone (DPC). All receptors derive from a middle-aged man with alopecia areata. Some clones in this sample may be carry-over from other donors' samples.

This clonotype turned up a few times. The chain combines TRBV2 with TRBJ2-5; perhaps D is TRBD1 or TRBD2 (5 bases each). The CDR3 has 15 amino acids. The ends were cut back, 8 bases at V and 1 base at J, with 17 bases in the middle. Germline V lookup: CDR1 SNHLY, CDR2 FYNNEI. The CDR3 here is CASSLSGATQETQYF. Here the CDR3 DNA reads TGTGCCAGCTCATTGTCCGGGGCGACCCAAGAGACCCAGTACTTC.

The chain joins TRBV7-8 to TRBJ2-7; tentative D call: TRBD1 (6 bases). Germline CDR1 and CDR2: SGHVS and FQNEAQ. There are 13 residues in the CDR3. V was trimmed by 3 bases and J by 4 bases, leaving 10 bases between them. This chain's CDR3 is CASSFITGYEQYF. For the CDR3, the DNA is TGTGCCAGCAGCTTCATAACAGGGTACGAGCAGTACTTC.

The CDR3 DNA sequence: TGCAGTGTCCGGACCTACGAGCAGTACTTC. It is translated as CSVRTYEQYF. V is TRBV20-1 and J is TRBJ2-7; the D is unclear. V gave up 7 bases and J gave up 2 bases, with 6 bases separating them. Germline CDR1 is DFQATT and CDR2 is SNEGSKA (reference sequence). The CDR3 runs 10 residues.

This clonotype was detected only a few times. V is TRBV30 and J is TRBJ2-3, with 11 positions matching TRBD2. The CDR3 loop spans 16 amino acids. Germline V CDR1 and CDR2: GTSNPN, SVGIG (reference sequence). Trimming at V came to 2 bases and at J to 5 bases, leaving 9 bases not matched to a gene. CDR3: CAWSFTRGLAGDTQYF. The CDR3 region has the DNA TGTGCCTGGAGTTTTACTCGCGGACTAGCGGGAGATACGCAGTATTTT.

J is TRBJ2-3 and V is TRBV5-6; 7 bases match TRBD2. V was pared by 0 bases and J by 6 bases, with 7 bases of the junction left unmatched. The length of the CDR3 is 15 residues. Germline V CDR1 and CDR2: SGHDT, YYEEEE. The CDR3 reads CASSLEAGVWDTQYF. For the CDR3, the DNA is TGTGCCAGCAGCTTGGAGGCGGGAGTTTGGGATACGCAGTATTTT.

This clonotype was seen a handful of times. CDR3 nucleotide sequence: TGTGCCAGCAGCCTCAGCGGGAGGGCCTTTGAAGAGACCCAGTACTTC. Translated, it gives CASSLSGRAFEETQYF. The genes are TRBV7-2 and TRBJ2-5; 10 nucleotides match TRBD2. Germline V lookup: CDR1 SGHTA, CDR2 FQGNSA. V lost 5 bases and J lost 3; bases outside the gene matches: 9. CDR3 length: 16 residues.

This rearrangement joins TRBV20-1 to TRBJ2-3; the match to TRBD2 covers 9 bases. Per the germline V gene, CDR1 is DFQATT and CDR2 is SNEGSKA (reference sequence). The CDR3 has 15 residues. V shed 4 bases, J shed 2 bases, and the junction held 7 bases outside the gene matches. CDR3 bases: TGCAGTGCTATGGGATCTAGCGGGATCACAGATACGCAGTATTTT. Translating it yields CSAMGSSGITDTQYF.

At least ten counts were recorded for this clonotype. The CDR3 DNA follows: TGCAGTGCTAGAGATTCCCGGGACTACTCCTACGAGCAGTACTTC. Translating gives CSARDSRDYSYEQYF. The chain uses TRBV20-1 and TRBJ2-7, with 7 bases identical to TRBD2. The CDR3 contains 15 residues. Unmatched junction bases numbered 5, after V lost 0 bases and J lost 0 bases. The germline gives CDR1 DFQATT, CDR2 SNEGSKA (reference sequence).

About this clonotype itself: The junction does not match germline at one end; this may be a read error. The chain is built from TRBV18 and TRBJ1-6; D ambiguous. Germline V gives CDR1 KGHSH, CDR2 LQKENI. CDR3 length equals 15 residues. The CDR3 DNA reads TGTGCCAGCTCACCGATGGGCGGATTAAATTCACCCCTCTACTTT. This translates into CASSPMGGLNSPLYF.

The chain employs TRBV12-3 or TRBV12-4 and TRBJ2-7; the match to TRBD2 covers 8 bases. V dropped 2 bases and J dropped 6; count of bases not matched to a gene: 6. This CDR3 comprises 14 residues. The CDR3 here is CASSLPGLVSEQYF. CDR3 coding DNA: TGTGCCAGCAGTTTACCGGGACTAGTCTCCGAGCAGTACTTC.

The chain links TRBV30 to TRBJ2-1; 11 bases align to TRBD2. Germline V lookup: CDR1 GTSNPN, CDR2 SVGIG (reference sequence). The V gene end was trimmed by 5 bases and the J gene end by 7 bases; junction bases not matched to a gene: 7. This CDR3 contains 14 residues. CDR3 sequence (DNA): TGTGCCTGGGAGACTAGCGGGGCGCAGAATGAGCAGTTCTTC. Encoded protein: CAWETSGAQNEQFF.

This clonotype appeared many times. The V and J genes are TRBV5-5 and TRBJ1-1; D is possibly TRBD1 (5 bases). CDR1 SGHKS and CDR2 YYEKEE come from the germline V gene (reference sequence). The V gene lost 5 bases and the J gene lost 5 bases, with 16 bases spanning the gap. The CDR3 has 14 residues. CDR3 nucleotide sequence: TGTGCCAGCAGAAAAGTGGGGGAGAGGACTGAAGCTTTCTTT. Protein product: CASRKVGERTEAFF.

By frequency in the sample, this clonotype is large. The chain employs TRBV14 and TRBJ1-1; D is uncertain. The V end lost 1 base, the J end lost 4 bases, and 10 bases lay between the germline ends. Germline V gene lookup returns CDR1 SGHDN and CDR2 FVKESK. The CDR3 has 14 residues. CDR3 sequence (DNA): TGTGCCAGCAGCCAAGGACCCCCGGGCACTGAAGCTTTCTTT. It yields the protein CASSQGPPGTEAFF.

The chain has TRBV5-1 and TRBJ2-3; maybe TRBD2 (6 bases). Trimming took off 7 bases at V and 2 bases at J, with 14 bases between the two ends. The CDR3 is 14 amino acids. From germline, CDR1 is SGHRS and CDR2 YFSETQ. CDR3 in amino acids: CASVGSVYTDTQYF. CDR3 in DNA: TGCGCCAGCGTCGGGAGCGTTTACACAGATACGCAGTATTTT.

A remark on this clonotype: Its ends do not fully match the called genes, so a read error is possible. The chain joins TRBV4-2 to TRBJ2-7, with 11 bases aligning to TRBD2. CDR3 length: 18 amino acids. Germline values: CDR1 LGHNA, CDR2 YNFKEQ. The CDR3 nucleotides read TGTGCCAGCAGCGAAGATGTAGGACTAGCGGGTAGCTCCTACGAGCAGTACTTC. The encoded protein is CASSEDVGLAGSSYEQYF.

This rearrangement joins TRBV12-3 or TRBV12-4 to TRBJ2-3; 13 bases are a match to TRBD2. The CDR3 is 16 residues long. Trimming at V came to 6 bases and at J to 3 bases, leaving 6 bases not matched to a gene. The CDR3 sequence: CASSLGLAGLTDTQYF. The CDR3 DNA sequence: TGTGCCAGCAGCCTGGGACTAGCGGGATTGACAGATACGCAGTATTTT.

The chain carries TRBV6-2 or TRBV6-3 and TRBJ2-3; perhaps TRBD2 as D (6 bases). The CDR3 is 16 residues long. Germline V lookup: CDR1 MNHEY, CDR2 SVGEGT. The V end lost 6 bases, the J end lost 5 bases, and 21 bases lay between the germline ends. CDR3 DNA: TGTGCCAGCAGGGCGGAGGGAATTTTTCCGGGAGATACGCAGTATTTT. Protein product: CASRAEGIFPGDTQYF.

This clonotype came up many times. The V call is TRBV5-6, the J call TRBJ1-1, with D perhaps TRBD1 (5 bases). From germline, CDR1 is SGHDT and CDR2 YYEEEE. The ends were cut back, 2 bases at V and 2 bases at J, with 10 bases in the middle. The CDR3 spans 14 residues. Here the CDR3 reads CASSFFQGNTEAFF. CDR3 DNA: TGTGCCAGCAGCTTTTTTCAGGGAAACACTGAAGCTTTCTTT.

This clonotype was counted many times. This chain joins TRBV7-8 and TRBJ1-1; no clear D. CDR3 length: 16 amino acids. V lost 2 bases to trimming and J lost 8 bases, with 21 bases between them. Per the germline V gene, CDR1 is SGHVS and CDR2 is FQNEAQ. This chain's CDR3 is CASSLHRERLVGEAFF. The CDR3 nucleotides are TGTGCCAGCAGCTTACACCGAGAGAGATTAGTGGGGGAAGCTTTCTTT.

The rearrangement joins TRBV10-3 to TRBJ1-5, with D hard to call. V lost 10 bases to trimming and J lost 2 bases, with 9 bases between them. Germline CDR1 reads ENHRY; CDR2 reads SYGVKD. The CDR3 is 12 amino acids. The CDR3 DNA sequence: TGTGCCACCCGGTCGGGCAATCAGCCCCAGCATTTT. Translated: CATRSGNQPQHF.

This clonotype was observed at least ten times. The gene calls are TRBV4-3 and TRBJ2-1; D unresolved. Germline V gene sequence: CDR1 LGHNA, CDR2 YSLEER. The CDR3 spans 15 residues. V was pared by 3 bases and J by 4 bases, with 13 bases between. In DNA form, the CDR3 reads TGCGCCAGCAGCCAGGGAACACAGAGGTACAATGAGCAGTTCTTC. Protein sequence: CASSQGTQRYNEQFF.